The 23 T cell receptor beta chains in this list originate from one sample, sequenced in a study of PD-1 blockade in classical Hodgkin lymphoma. The protocol was immunoSEQ multiplex PCR, while the TCRdb copy is restricted to in-frame clones and leaves out a portion. The sample yields tens of thousands of clones, 93% seen once. Documented time point: newly diagnosed, previously untreated cHL patient sample. The specimen was peripheral blood mononuclear cells (PBMCs). The receptor set was obtained from a human donor with classical Hodgkin lymphoma.

The chain has TRBV10-3 and TRBJ1-2; perhaps TRBD1 as D (5 bases). Per the germline V gene, CDR1 is ENHRY and CDR2 is SYGVKD. The CDR3 has 14 residues. This CDR3 reads CATGVGQLNYGYTF. The CDR3 nucleotides are TGTGCTACAGGAGTGGGGCAGCTTAACTATGGCTACACCTTC.

J is TRBJ2-5 and V is TRBV7-9; 7 nucleotides line up with TRBD1. Germline CDR1 is SEHNR and CDR2 is FQNEAQ (reference sequence). With 3 bases clipped from V and 3 bases from J, the junction kept 1 base outside the gene matches. CDR3 length: 13 amino acids. The CDR3: CASSFDREETQYF. CDR3 nucleotides: TGTGCCAGCAGCTTTGACAGGGAAGAGACCCAGTACTTC.

This CDR3 reads CASSGQKTFSGNTIYF. The CDR3 DNA reads TGTGCCAGCAGTGGACAAAAGACCTTCTCTGGAAACACCATATATTTT. This chain joins TRBV2 and TRBJ1-3; the D is unclear. Germline lookup yields CDR1 SNHLY and CDR2 FYNNEI. The CDR3 contains 16 residues. Trimming cost V 4 bases and J 0 bases, with 13 bases left between them.

The chain employs TRBV28 and TRBJ2-7, with 7 positions matching TRBD2. CDR1 is MDHEN and CDR2 is SYDVKM in the germline V gene. V lost 0 bases to trimming and J lost 2 bases; unmatched junction nucleotides: 4. The CDR3 is 15 residues long. This CDR3 reads CASSLWGGRAYEQYF. CDR3 nucleotides: TGTGCCAGCAGTTTATGGGGAGGGCGGGCCTACGAGCAGTACTTC.

This clone was picked up a small number of times. The gene calls are TRBV11-2 and TRBJ1-3; TRBD1 might be the D (5 bases). The V gene lost 3 bases and the J gene lost 4 bases, with 10 bases spanning the gap. The CDR3 covers 14 residues. Germline V gives CDR1 SGHAT, CDR2 FQNNGV. CDR3 in DNA: TGTGCCAGCAGCTTGGGACCAACCGGAAACACCATATATTTT. Amino acid sequence: CASSLGPTGNTIYF.

This rearrangement joins TRBV6-5 to TRBJ1-1, with TRBD1 matching over 7 bases. The germline gives CDR1 MNHEY, CDR2 SVGAGI. J was trimmed by 0 bases and V by 4 bases; bases with no gene match: 8. The CDR3 covers 16 residues. The CDR3: CASSSLGGQMNTEAFF. The CDR3 coding sequence is TGTGCCAGCAGTTCCCTCGGGGGACAGATGAACACTGAAGCTTTCTTT.

J is TRBJ1-1 and V is TRBV9; D might be TRBD1 (6 bases). The V gene lost 0 bases and the J gene lost 4 bases, with 10 bases spanning the gap. The CDR3 runs to 14 residues. Germline V CDR1 and CDR2: SGDLS, YYNGEE. CDR3 protein: CASSVAQGGTEAFF. The CDR3 DNA reads TGTGCCAGCAGCGTAGCACAGGGAGGCACTGAAGCTTTCTTT. The full variable domain, its missing parts supplied by reference TRBV9 and TRBJ1-1, is DSGVTQTPKHLITATGQRVTLRCSPRSGDLSVYWYQQSLDQGLQFLIQYYNGEERAKGNILERFSAQQFPDLHSELNLSSLELGDSALYFCASSVAQGGTEAFFGQGTRLTVV.

The chain recombines TRBV27 with TRBJ1-4, with a tentative D call TRBD1 (5 bases). The CDR3 spans 14 residues. Trimming removed 2 bases at V and 3 bases at J, with 7 bases between. Germline assignment: CDR1 MNHEY and CDR2 SMNVEV (reference sequence). The CDR3 reads CASSLRQSNEKLFF. Written as DNA, the CDR3 is TGTGCCAGCAGTTTACGACAGTCTAATGAAAAACTGTTTTTT.

This rearrangement joins TRBV6-6 to TRBJ1-2; D is ambiguous. This CDR3 spans 12 amino acids. The V end was cut by 7 bases, the J end by 5 bases, with 11 bases between. The germline V gene has CDR1 MNHNY and CDR2 SVGAGI (reference sequence). The CDR3, as DNA: TGTGCCAGCAAAAACGGACTATATGGCTACACCTTC. It codes for CASKNGLYGYTF.

Written as DNA, the CDR3 is TGTGCCACCAGCAGTGGGGACAGACTGAACACTGAAGCTTTCTTT. Protein product: CATSSGDRLNTEAFF. The chain joins TRBV15 to TRBJ1-1, with 7 nucleotides matching TRBD1. J gave up 0 bases and V 3 bases, and 4 bases lay outside the gene matches. The CDR3 has 15 amino acids. CDR1 is LNHNV, CDR2 YYDKDF, per germline (reference sequence). Supplemented by reference TRBV15 and TRBJ1-1, the full variable domain reads DAMVIQNPRYQVTQFGKPVTLSCSQTLNHNVMYWYQQKSSQAPKLLFHYYDKDFNNEADTPDNFQSRRPNTSFCFLDIRSPGLGDTAMYLCATSSGDRLNTEAFFGQGTRLTVV.

The chain employs TRBV5-4 and TRBJ1-2; 8 positions agree with TRBD1. The length of the CDR3 is 16 residues. The ends lost 2 bases at V and 4 bases at J; junction bases unmatched: 10. Germline-derived CDR1 and CDR2 are SGHNT and YYREEE (reference sequence). The CDR3 nucleotides read TGTGCCAGCAGCTTTGGGGCAGGGGGCGCCAGCTATGGCTACACCTTC. Protein: CASSFGAGGASYGYTF. The entire variable domain, with the rest obtained from reference TRBV5-4 and TRBJ1-2, is as follows: ETGVTQSPTHLIKTRGQQVTLRCSSQSGHNTVSWYQQALGQGPQFIFQYYREEENGRGNFPPRFSGLQFPNYSSELNVNALELDDSALYLCASSFGAGGASYGYTFGSGTRLTVV.

The chain carries TRBV5-8 and TRBJ2-5; 8 positions match TRBD1. Germline CDR1 is SGHTS and CDR2 is YDEGEE. There are 15 residues in the CDR3. After removal of 5 bases from V and 1 base from J, the junction contained 7 bases not matched to a gene. CDR3 DNA: TGTGCCAGCAGACGACCGGGACAGGCCCAAGAGACCCAGTACTTC. Encoded protein: CASRRPGQAQETQYF.

The chain joins TRBV29-1 to TRBJ1-5; 8 bases match TRBD1. V was clipped by 6 bases and J by 3 bases; unmatched bases: 7. CDR1 and CDR2 (germline): SQVTM, ANQGSEA. This CDR3 has 14 residues. The CDR3 spells CSVVDRGFNQPQHF. In nucleotides, the CDR3 is TGCAGCGTCGTCGACAGGGGTTTCAATCAGCCCCAGCATTTT.

This clone was counted a single time. The rearrangement links TRBV30 to TRBJ1-2; D unresolved. Germline CDR1 and CDR2: GTSNPN and SVGIG (reference sequence). V was pared by 2 bases and J by 7 bases, with 11 bases between. The CDR3 is 12 residues long. The CDR3 spells CAWSIASGGYTF. DNA for the CDR3: TGTGCCTGGAGTATAGCCTCCGGTGGCTACACCTTC.

The chain recombines TRBV5-4 with TRBJ1-2; TRBD1 matches 7 bases. The V gene's germline CDR1 is SGHNT and CDR2 YYREEE (reference sequence). After removal of 4 bases from V and 5 bases from J, the junction contained 5 bases not matched to a gene. The CDR3 sequence is 13 residues long. CDR3 coding DNA: TGTGCCAGCAGCCGCGACAGGGAATATGGCTACACCTTC. Protein: CASSRDREYGYTF.

This chain links TRBV29-1 with TRBJ2-7; possibly TRBD1 or TRBD2 for D (5 bases each). This CDR3 has 15 amino acids. Trimming took 0 bases from V and 2 from J, leaving 14 bases between them. Germline assignment: CDR1 SQVTM and CDR2 ANQGSEA. The CDR3 region has the DNA TGCAGCGTTGAAGACCACCGAGGGACCCCCTACGAGCAGTACTTC. Translated, it gives CSVEDHRGTPYEQYF.

J is TRBJ2-3 and V is TRBV19, with D unclear. Trimming shortened V by 6 bases and J by 5 bases, and 15 bases separated the two germline ends. This CDR3 spans 14 amino acids. Per the germline V gene, CDR1 is LNHDA and CDR2 is SQIVND (reference sequence). The CDR3 protein is CASSMSSRQDTQYF. The DNA for the CDR3 is TGTGCCAGTAGCATGTCCTCTAGACAAGATACGCAGTATTTT.

The chain carries TRBV2 and TRBJ1-5, with D possibly TRBD1 on 6 matching bases. V was shortened by 3 bases and J by 7 bases, with 13 bases between the two germline ends. Germline CDR1 reads SNHLY; CDR2 reads FYNNEI. The length of the CDR3 is 14 residues. CDR3 residues: CASSDSGEKQPQHF. CDR3 sequence (DNA): TGTGCCAGCAGTGATTCAGGGGAGAAACAGCCCCAGCATTTT.

DNA of the CDR3: TGTGCCAGCAGTCCCTTAACGGGACTAGAAAATGAGCAGTTCTTC. This codes for CASSPLTGLENEQFF. This chain connects TRBV28 to TRBJ2-1, with 8 nucleotides matching TRBD2. Unmatched junction bases numbered 10, after V lost 5 bases and J lost 7 bases. CDR1 and CDR2 from the germline V gene are MDHEN and SYDVKM. This CDR3 is 15 amino acids long.

The rearrangement uses TRBV4-1 and TRBJ2-7, with a weak D call TRBD1 (6 bases). The ends were cut back, 0 bases at V and 2 bases at J, with 8 bases in the middle. The CDR3 has 14 residues. The V gene's germline CDR1 is MGHRA and CDR2 YSYEKL. DNA of the CDR3: TGCGCCAGCAGCCAAGAACAGGGCGCCTACGAGCAGTACTTC. The encoded protein is CASSQEQGAYEQYF.

The CDR3 loop reads CASSQGPIPYNEQFF. The CDR3 coding sequence is TGCGCCAGCAGCCAAGGTCCGATACCCTACAATGAGCAGTTCTTC. V usage is TRBV4-1 and J usage is TRBJ2-1; D not resolved. Germline V gene data show CDR1 as MGHRA and CDR2 as YSYEKL. CDR3 length equals 15 residues. V lost 1 base and J 2 bases, leaving 9 bases between the germline ends.

This clone was found a few times. This same CDR3 is encoded by further DNA sequences in the sample. This chain joins TRBV5-1 and TRBJ1-1; D gene unclear. This CDR3 region has 13 residues. Germline V gene sequence: CDR1 SGHRS, CDR2 YFSETQ. V shed 0 bases and J shed 1 base, with 4 bases lying between them. This CDR3 reads CASSLGGNTEAFF. CDR3 nucleotide sequence: TGCGCCAGCAGCTTGGGGGGGAACACTGAAGCTTTCTTT.

The chain is built from TRBV11-2 and TRBJ2-7, with D possibly matching TRBD1 (5 bases). Trimming stripped 1 base from V and 3 bases from J, with 10 bases between. From germline, CDR1 is SGHAT and CDR2 FQNNGV. The CDR3 spans 14 residues. The DNA for the CDR3 is TGTGCCAGCAGCTTAGGTGCAGGGAACTACGAGCAGTACTTC. Translation: CASSLGAGNYEQYF.